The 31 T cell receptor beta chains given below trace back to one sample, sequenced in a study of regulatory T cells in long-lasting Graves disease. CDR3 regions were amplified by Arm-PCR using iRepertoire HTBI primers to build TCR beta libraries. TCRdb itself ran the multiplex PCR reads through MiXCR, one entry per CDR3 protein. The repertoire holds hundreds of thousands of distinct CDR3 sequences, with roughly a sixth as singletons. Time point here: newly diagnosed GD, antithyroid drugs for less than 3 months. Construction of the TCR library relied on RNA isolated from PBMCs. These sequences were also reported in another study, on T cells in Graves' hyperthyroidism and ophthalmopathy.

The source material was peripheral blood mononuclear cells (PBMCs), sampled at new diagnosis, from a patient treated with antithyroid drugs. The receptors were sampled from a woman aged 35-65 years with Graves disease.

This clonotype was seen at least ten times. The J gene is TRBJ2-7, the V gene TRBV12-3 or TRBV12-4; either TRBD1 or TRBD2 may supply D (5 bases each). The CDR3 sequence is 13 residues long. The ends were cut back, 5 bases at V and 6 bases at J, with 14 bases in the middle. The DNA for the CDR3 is TGTGCCAGCAGTACGGGACCGCTAGCCGAGCAGTACTTC. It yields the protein CASSTGPLAEQYF.

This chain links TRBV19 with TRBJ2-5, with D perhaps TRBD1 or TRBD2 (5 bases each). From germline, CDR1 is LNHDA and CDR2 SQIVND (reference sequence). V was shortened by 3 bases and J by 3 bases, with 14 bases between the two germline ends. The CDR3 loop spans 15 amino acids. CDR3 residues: CASSMMGRGKETQYF. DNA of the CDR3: TGTGCCAGTAGTATGATGGGACGGGGAAAAGAGACCCAGTACTTC.

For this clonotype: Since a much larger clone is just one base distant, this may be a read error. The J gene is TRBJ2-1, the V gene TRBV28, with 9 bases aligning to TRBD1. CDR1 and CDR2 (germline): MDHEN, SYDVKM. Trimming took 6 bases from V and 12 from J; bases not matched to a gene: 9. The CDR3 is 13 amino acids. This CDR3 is CASRRTGDDLQFF. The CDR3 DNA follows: TGTGCCAGCAGACGGACAGGGGATGACCTGCAGTTCTTC.

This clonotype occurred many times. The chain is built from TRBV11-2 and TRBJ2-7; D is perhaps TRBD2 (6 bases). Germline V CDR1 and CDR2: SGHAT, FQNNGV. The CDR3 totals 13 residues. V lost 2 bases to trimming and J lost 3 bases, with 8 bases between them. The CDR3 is CASSLQEGYEQYF. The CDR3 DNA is TGTGCCAGCAGCTTACAGGAGGGCTACGAGCAGTACTTC.

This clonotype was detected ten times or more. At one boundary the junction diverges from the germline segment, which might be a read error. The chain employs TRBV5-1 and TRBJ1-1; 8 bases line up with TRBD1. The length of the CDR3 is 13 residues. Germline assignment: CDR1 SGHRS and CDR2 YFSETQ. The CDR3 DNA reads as TGTGCCAGCAGGCCTACAGGGGGGACTGAAGCTTTCTTT. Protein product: CASRPTGGTEAFF.

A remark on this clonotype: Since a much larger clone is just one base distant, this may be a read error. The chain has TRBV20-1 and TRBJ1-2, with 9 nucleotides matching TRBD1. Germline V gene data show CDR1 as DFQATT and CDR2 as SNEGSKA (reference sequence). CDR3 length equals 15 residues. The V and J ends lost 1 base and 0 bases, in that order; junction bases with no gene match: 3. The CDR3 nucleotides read TGCAGTGCTAGAGTGGGACAGGGAACTAACTATGGCTACACCTTC. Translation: CSARVGQGTNYGYTF.

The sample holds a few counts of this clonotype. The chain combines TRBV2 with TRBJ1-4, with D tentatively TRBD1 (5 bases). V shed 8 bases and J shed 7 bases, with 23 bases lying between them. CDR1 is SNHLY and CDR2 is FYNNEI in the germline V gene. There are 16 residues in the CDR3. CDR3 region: CASFRDFMFGSEKLFF. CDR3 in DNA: TGTGCCAGCTTCCGGGACTTCATGTTTGGGTCTGAAAAACTGTTTTTT. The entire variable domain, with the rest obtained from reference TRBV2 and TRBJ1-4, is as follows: EPEVTQTPSHQVTQMGQEVILRCVPISNHLYFYWYRQILGQKVEFLVSFYNNEISEKSEIFDDQFSVERPDGSNFTLKIRSTKLEDSAMYFCASFRDFMFGSEKLFFGSGTQLSVL.

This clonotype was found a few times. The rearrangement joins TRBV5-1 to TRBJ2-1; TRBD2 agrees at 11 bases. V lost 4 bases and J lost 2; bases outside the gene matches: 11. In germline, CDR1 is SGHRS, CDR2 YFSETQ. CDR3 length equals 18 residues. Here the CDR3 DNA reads TGCGCCAGCAGCCAGGGGGACCTAGCGGGGGGCCCCTACAATGAGCAGTTCTTC. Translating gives CASSQGDLAGGPYNEQFF.

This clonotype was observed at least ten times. The CDR3 sequence is CASSLARGAEAFF. The CDR3 DNA is TGTGCCAGCAGCTTAGCGAGGGGCGCTGAAGCTTTCTTT. The chain couples TRBV13 to TRBJ1-1, with D tentatively TRBD1 (5 bases). V lost 1 base, J lost 6 bases, and 9 bases lay in between. The CDR3 totals 13 residues. Germline CDR1 reads PRHDT; CDR2 reads FYEKMQ (reference sequence).

CDR3 sequence reads: CASSFGEETQYF. In nucleotides, the CDR3 is TGTGCCAGCAGTTTCGGGGAAGAGACCCAGTACTTC. The gene calls are TRBV12-3 or TRBV12-4 and TRBJ2-5; D might be TRBD2 (5 bases). The V gene lost 3 bases and the J gene lost 3 bases, with 5 bases spanning the gap. The CDR3 has 12 amino acids.

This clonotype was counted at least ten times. The CDR3 protein is CASRIGQGAYEQYF. The CDR3 coding sequence is TGTGCCAGCAGGATTGGACAGGGAGCGTACGAGCAGTACTTC. The V call is TRBV6-1, the J call TRBJ2-7; 8 bases are shared with TRBD1. This CDR3 is 14 amino acids long. The V segment lost 6 bases and the J segment 4 bases; nucleotides outside the gene matches: 8. Germline CDR1 MNHNS, CDR2 SASEGT.

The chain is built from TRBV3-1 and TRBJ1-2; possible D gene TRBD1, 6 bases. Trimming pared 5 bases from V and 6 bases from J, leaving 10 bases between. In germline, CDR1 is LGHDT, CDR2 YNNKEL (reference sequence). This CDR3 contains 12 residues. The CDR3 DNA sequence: TGTGCCAGCAGCTACCACAGGGATGGCTACACCTTC. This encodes CASSYHRDGYTF.

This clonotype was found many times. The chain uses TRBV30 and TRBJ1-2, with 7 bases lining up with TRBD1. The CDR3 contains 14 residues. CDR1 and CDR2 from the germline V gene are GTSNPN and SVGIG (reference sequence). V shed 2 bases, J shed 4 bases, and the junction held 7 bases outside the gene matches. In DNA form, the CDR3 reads TGTGCCTGGAGTATAGGGACAGCGGTCTATGGCTACACCTTC. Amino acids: CAWSIGTAVYGYTF.

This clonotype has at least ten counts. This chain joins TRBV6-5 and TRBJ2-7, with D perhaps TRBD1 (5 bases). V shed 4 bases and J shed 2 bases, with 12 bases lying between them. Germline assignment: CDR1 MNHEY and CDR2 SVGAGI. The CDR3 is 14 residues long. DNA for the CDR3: TGTGCCAGCAGTTTCAGGGTCCCCGCCTACGAGCAGTACTTC. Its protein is CASSFRVPAYEQYF.

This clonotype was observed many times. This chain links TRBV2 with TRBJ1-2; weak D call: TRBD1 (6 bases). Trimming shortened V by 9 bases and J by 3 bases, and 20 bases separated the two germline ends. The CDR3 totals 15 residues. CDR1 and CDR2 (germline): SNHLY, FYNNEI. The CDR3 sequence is CASEPKGQLHYGYTF. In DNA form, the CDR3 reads TGTGCCAGTGAACCGAAAGGACAGCTTCACTATGGCTACACCTTC.

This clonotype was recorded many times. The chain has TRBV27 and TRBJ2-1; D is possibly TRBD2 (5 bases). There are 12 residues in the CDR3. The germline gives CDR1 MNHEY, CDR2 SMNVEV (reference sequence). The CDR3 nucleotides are TGTGCAAGCGGACCATCCTACAATGAGCAGTTCTTC. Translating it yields CASGPSYNEQFF.

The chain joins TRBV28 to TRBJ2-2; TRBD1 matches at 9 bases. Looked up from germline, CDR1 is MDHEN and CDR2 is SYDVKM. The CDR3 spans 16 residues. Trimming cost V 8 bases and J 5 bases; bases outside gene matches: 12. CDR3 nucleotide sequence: TGTGCCAGCTCACCGATGGACAGGGGAGTTACCGGGGAGCTGTTTTTT. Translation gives CASSPMDRGVTGELFF. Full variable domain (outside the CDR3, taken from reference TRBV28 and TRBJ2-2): DVKVTQSSRYLVKRTGEKVFLECVQDMDHENMFWYRQDPGLGLRLIYFSYDVKMKEKGDIPEGYSVSREKKERFSLILESASTNQTSMYLCASSPMDRGVTGELFFGEGSRLTVL.

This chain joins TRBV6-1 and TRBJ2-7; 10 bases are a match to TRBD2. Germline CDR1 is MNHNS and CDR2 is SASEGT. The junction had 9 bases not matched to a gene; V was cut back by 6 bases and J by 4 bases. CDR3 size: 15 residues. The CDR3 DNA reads TGTGCCAGCAGCCGAGCTAGCGGGGGATATTACGAGCAGTACTTC. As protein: CASSRASGGYYEQYF.

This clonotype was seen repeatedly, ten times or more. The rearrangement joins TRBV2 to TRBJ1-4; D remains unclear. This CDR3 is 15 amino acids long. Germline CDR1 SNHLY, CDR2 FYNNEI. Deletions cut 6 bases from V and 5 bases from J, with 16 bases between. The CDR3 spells CASRPSWGGNEKLFF. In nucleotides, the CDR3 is TGTGCCAGCAGACCTAGCTGGGGAGGGAATGAAAAACTGTTTTTT.

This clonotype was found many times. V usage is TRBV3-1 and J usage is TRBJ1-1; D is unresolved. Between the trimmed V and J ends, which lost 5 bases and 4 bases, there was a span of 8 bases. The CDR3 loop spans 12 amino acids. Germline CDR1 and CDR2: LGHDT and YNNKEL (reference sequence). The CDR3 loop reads CASSNGGTEAFF. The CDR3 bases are TGTGCCAGCAGCAATGGAGGCACTGAAGCTTTCTTT.

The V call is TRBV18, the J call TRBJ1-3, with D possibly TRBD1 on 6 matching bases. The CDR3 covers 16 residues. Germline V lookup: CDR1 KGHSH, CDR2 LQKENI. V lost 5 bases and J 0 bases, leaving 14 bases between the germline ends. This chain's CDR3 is CASSTGTQVSGNTIYF. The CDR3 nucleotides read TGTGCCAGCTCAACCGGGACACAAGTCTCTGGAAACACCATATATTTT.

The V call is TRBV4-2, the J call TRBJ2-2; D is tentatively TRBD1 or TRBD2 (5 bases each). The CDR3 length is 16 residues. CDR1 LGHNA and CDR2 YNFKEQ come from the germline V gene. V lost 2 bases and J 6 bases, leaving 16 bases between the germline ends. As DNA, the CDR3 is TGTGCCAGCAGCCAACGGCAAGTGGGGGAAGCCGGGGAGCTGTTTTTT. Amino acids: CASSQRQVGEAGELFF.

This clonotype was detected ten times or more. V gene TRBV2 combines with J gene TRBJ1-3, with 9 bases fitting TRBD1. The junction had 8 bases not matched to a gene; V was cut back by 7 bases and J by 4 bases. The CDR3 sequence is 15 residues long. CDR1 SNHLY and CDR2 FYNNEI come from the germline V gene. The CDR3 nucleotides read TGTGCCAGCACTTCGTACAGGGGGCCCGGAAACACCATATATTTT. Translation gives CASTSYRGPGNTIYF.

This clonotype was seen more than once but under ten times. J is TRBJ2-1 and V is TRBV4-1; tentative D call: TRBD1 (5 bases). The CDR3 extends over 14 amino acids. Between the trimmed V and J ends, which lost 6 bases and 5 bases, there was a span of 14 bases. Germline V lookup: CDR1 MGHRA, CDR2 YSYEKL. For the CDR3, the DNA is TGCGCCAGCAGACAACCTACAGGTGACAATGAGCAGTTCTTC. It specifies CASRQPTGDNEQFF.

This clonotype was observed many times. In nucleotides, the CDR3 is TGTGCCAGCAGACCAGCGGGGGGACTTAACACAGATACGCAGTATTTT. Its translation: CASRPAGGLNTDTQYF. This chain uses TRBV3-1 with TRBJ2-3, with 9 positions matching TRBD2. CDR1 is LGHDT, CDR2 YNNKEL, per germline (reference sequence). J lost 2 bases, V lost 6 bases, and 9 bases had no gene match. The CDR3 is made up of 16 amino acids.

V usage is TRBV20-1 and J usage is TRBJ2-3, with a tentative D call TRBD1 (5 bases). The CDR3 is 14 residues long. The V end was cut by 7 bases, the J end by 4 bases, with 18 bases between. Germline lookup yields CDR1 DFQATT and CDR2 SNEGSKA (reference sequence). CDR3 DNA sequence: TGCAGTGGGTCCGGACAACCGTCAGCAGATACGCAGTATTTT. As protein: CSGSGQPSADTQYF.

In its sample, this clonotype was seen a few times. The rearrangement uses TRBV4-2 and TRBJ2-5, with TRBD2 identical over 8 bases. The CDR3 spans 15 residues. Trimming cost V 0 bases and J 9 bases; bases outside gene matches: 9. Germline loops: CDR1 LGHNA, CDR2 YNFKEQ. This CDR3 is CASSQDTGGAGAQYF. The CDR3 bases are TGTGCCAGCAGCCAAGATACGGGGGGGGCGGGGGCCCAGTACTTC.

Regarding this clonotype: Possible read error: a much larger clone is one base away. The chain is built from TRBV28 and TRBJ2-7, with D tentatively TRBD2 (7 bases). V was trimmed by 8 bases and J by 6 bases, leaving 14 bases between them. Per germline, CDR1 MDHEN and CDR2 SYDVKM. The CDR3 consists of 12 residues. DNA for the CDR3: TGTGCCAGCGGGGGGGGGGCGTGCGAGCAGTACTTC. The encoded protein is CASGGGACEQYF. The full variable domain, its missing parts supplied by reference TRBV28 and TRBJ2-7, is DVKVTQSSRYLVKRTGEKVFLECVQDMDHENMFWYRQDPGLGLRLIYFSYDVKMKEKGDIPEGYSVSREKKERFSLILESASTNQTSMYLCASGGGACEQYFGPGTRLTVT.

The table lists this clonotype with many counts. The CDR3 DNA follows: TGTGCCAGCAGTACACCGGCCAAAAACTATGGCTACACCTTC. The encoded protein is CASSTPAKNYGYTF. The chain has TRBV2 and TRBJ1-2; D is unclear. The CDR3 extends over 14 amino acids. Trimming took 5 bases from V and 2 from J, leaving 12 bases between them. Germline CDR1 is SNHLY and CDR2 is FYNNEI.

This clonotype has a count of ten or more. The CDR3 DNA sequence: TGTGCCAGCAGCTTAGGGGCAGGAGGATATGGCTACACCTTC. This gives the protein CASSLGAGGYGYTF. The V gene is TRBV11-2, the J gene TRBJ1-2; D unclear. Between the trimmed V and J ends, which lost 1 base and 5 bases, there was a span of 11 bases. Germline CDR1 is SGHAT and CDR2 is FQNNGV. The CDR3 consists of 14 residues. Looking up the rest from reference TRBV11-2 and TRBJ1-2 gives the full variable domain: EAGVAQSPRYKIIEKRQSVAFWCNPISGHATLYWYQQILGQGPKLLIQFQNNGVVDDSQLPKDRFSAERLKGVDSTLKIQPAKLEDSAVYLCASSLGAGGYGYTFGSGTRLTVV.

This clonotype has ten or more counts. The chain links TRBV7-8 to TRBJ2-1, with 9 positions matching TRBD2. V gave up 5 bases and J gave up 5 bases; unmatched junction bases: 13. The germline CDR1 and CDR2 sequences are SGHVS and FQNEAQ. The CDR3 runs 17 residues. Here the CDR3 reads CASSPRRVAGAHNEQFF. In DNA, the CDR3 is TGTGCCAGCAGCCCTCGCCGGGTAGCGGGGGCCCACAATGAGCAGTTCTTC.